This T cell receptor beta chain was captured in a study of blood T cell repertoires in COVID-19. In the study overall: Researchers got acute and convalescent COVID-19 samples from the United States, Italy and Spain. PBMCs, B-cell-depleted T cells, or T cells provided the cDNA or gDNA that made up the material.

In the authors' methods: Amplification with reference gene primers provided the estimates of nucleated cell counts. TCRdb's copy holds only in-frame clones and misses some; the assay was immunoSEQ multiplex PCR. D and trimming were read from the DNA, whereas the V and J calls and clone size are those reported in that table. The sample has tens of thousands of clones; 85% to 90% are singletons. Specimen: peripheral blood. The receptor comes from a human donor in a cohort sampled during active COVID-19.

CDR3 sequence reads: CASSFRTGRRTDTQYF. The CDR3 DNA reads TGTGCCAGCAGTTTTCGGACAGGGCGGCGCACAGATACGCAGTATTTT. This chain joins TRBV28 and TRBJ2-3; 8 bases align to TRBD1. Germline trimming cut 3 bases from V and 1 base from J; bases unmatched to any gene: 6. The V gene's germline CDR1 is MDHEN and CDR2 SYDVKM. This CDR3 is 16 amino acids long.